These 9 T cell receptor beta chains were all obtained from the same sample, sequenced in a study of breast tumors, draining lymph nodes, adjacent tissues. Samples came from axillary lymph nodes draining the breast cancer. TCRdb reprocessed the multiplex PCR reads with MiXCR, giving one entry per CDR3 protein. The sample contains about 230,000 distinct CDR3 sequences, 32% of which appear only once. Sequences were obtained from axillary lymph node tissue. Receptors originate from a female donor with breast cancer. Some clones in this sample may be carry-over from other donors' samples.

This clonotype was counted only a few times. This chain links TRBV27 with TRBJ2-3; TRBD1 aligns across 10 bases. Germline V CDR1 and CDR2: MNHEY, SMNVEV (reference sequence). V trimming: 6 bases; J trimming: 4 bases; junction bases outside the gene matches: 16. The CDR3 extends over 18 amino acids. In nucleotides, the CDR3 is TGTGCCAGCAGCGCTAGAAAAATTCGGGACAGGGGCTCAGATACGCAGTATTTT. Amino acids: CASSARKIRDRGSDTQYF.

The chain carries TRBV6-5 and TRBJ2-5, with 9 bases that match TRBD2. The J segment lost 1 base and the V segment lost 10 bases, leaving 4 bases of the junction unmatched. This CDR3 has 13 amino acids. The germline V gene has CDR1 MNHEY and CDR2 SVGAGI. The CDR3 nucleotides read TGTGCCACCCTGACTAGCGGCCAAGAGACCCAGTACTTC. Translation gives CATLTSGQETQYF.

A few counts support this clonotype. Given a much more abundant clone one base away, this may be a read error. The chain has TRBV20-1 and TRBJ2-5; 10 bases align to TRBD2. This CDR3 spans 14 amino acids. V dropped 6 bases and J dropped 7; count of bases not matched to a gene: 11. In germline, CDR1 is DFQATT, CDR2 SNEGSKA (reference sequence). Written as DNA, the CDR3 is TGCAGTGCCTACGCTCTAGCGGGAGCAGCGACCCAGTACTTC. This gives the protein CSAYALAGAATQYF.

The V call is TRBV12-3 or TRBV12-4, the J call TRBJ1-2; the D gene is possibly TRBD1 (5 bases). V dropped 6 bases and J dropped 0 bases, with 14 bases sitting between them. The CDR3 is 15 amino acids. CDR3 in DNA: TGTGCCAGCAGCCGAGACAGCTTAGCTAACTATGGCTACACCTTC. Its protein product is CASSRDSLANYGYTF.

This clonotype was counted ten times or more. One junction end does not reproduce the germline sequence, and a read error may be involved. The chain recombines TRBV7-7 with TRBJ1-2; 9 bases align to TRBD1. CDR1 SSHAT and CDR2 FNYEAQ come from the germline V gene (reference sequence). The CDR3 runs to 15 residues. DNA of the CDR3: TGTGCTAGCAGCGAACGGACAGGGGTTAACTATGGCTACACCTTC. Its translation: CASSERTGVNYGYTF.

This clonotype was observed at least ten times. The rearrangement uses TRBV9 and TRBJ1-4; the D is unclear. The V gene's germline CDR1 is SGDLS and CDR2 YYNGEE. The ends were cut back, 0 bases at V and 6 bases at J, with 12 bases in the middle. The CDR3 runs 15 residues. CDR3 in DNA: TGTGCCAGCAGCGTAGGGGGTCAGGTTCATGAAAAACTGTTTTTT. This codes for CASSVGGQVHEKLFF.

The chain recombines TRBV30 with TRBJ2-1, with 9 nucleotides matching TRBD1. Germline V gives CDR1 GTSNPN, CDR2 SVGIG (reference sequence). Trimming took 7 bases from V and 10 from J; bases not matched to a gene: 17. This CDR3 spans 15 amino acids. In nucleotides, the CDR3 is TGTGCCTTATTCCTCCGGGACAGGGTCGGCGGAGAGCAGTTCTTC. Encoded protein: CALFLRDRVGGEQFF.

This clonotype was counted at least ten times. V is TRBV5-6 and J is TRBJ2-5; 7 positions agree with TRBD2. J was trimmed by 3 bases and V by 7 bases; bases with no gene match: 6. Germline V lookup: CDR1 SGHDT, CDR2 YYEEEE. This CDR3 contains 13 residues. In DNA, the CDR3 is TGTGCCAGCTCGGACGGGGGGAAAGAGACCCAGTACTTC. The encoded protein is CASSDGGKETQYF.

On this clonotype itself: A much larger clone sits a single nucleotide away, making a read error possible. The chain couples TRBV3-1 to TRBJ2-7, with D tentatively TRBD1 (6 bases). The CDR3 has 12 residues. CDR1 and CDR2 from the germline V gene are LGHDT and YNNKEL (reference sequence). This CDR3 reads CANSQDDRKKYF. The DNA of the CDR3 is TGTGCCAACAGCCAAGATGACAGGAAGAAGTACTTC.